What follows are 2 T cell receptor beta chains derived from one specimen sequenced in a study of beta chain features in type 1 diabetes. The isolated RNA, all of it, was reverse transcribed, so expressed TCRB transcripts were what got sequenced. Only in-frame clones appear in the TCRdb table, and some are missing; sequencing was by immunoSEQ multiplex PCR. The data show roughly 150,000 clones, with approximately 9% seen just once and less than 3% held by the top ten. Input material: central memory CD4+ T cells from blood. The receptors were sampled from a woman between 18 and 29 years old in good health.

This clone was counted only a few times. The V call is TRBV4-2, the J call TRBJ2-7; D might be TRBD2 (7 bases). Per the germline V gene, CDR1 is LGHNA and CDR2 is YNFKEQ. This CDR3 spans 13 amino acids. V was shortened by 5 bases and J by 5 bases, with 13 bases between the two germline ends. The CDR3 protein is CASSLEGGHEQYF. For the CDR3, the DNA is TGTGCCAGCAGCTTAGAGGGGGGGCACGAGCAGTACTTC.

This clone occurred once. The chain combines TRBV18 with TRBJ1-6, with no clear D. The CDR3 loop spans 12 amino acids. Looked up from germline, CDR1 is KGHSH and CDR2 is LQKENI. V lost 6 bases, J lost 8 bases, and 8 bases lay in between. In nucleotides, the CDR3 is TGTGCCAGCTCTCCGCAGGATTCACCCCTCCACTTT. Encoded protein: CASSPQDSPLHF.